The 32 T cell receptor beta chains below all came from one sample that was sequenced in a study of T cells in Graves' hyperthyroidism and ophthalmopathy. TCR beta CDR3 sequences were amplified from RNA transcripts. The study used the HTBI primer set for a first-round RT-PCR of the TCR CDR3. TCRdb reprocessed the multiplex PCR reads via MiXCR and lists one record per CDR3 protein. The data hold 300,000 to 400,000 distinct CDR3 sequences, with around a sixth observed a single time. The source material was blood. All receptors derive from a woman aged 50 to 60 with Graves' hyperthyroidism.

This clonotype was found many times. The CDR3 bases are TGTGCCAGCGGGTGGTACGAGCAGTACGTC. It translates to CASGWYEQYV. V is TRBV2 and J is TRBJ2-7, with D hard to call. The CDR3 contains 10 residues. Germline lookup yields CDR1 SNHLY and CDR2 FYNNEI. The ends were cut back, 8 bases at V and 4 bases at J, with 6 bases in the middle.

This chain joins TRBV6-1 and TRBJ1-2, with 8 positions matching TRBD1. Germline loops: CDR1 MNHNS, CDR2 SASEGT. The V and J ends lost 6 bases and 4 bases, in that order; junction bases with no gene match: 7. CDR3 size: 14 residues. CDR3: CASRLGQDSYGYTF. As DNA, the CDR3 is TGTGCCAGCAGGCTGGGACAGGACTCCTATGGCTACACCTTC.

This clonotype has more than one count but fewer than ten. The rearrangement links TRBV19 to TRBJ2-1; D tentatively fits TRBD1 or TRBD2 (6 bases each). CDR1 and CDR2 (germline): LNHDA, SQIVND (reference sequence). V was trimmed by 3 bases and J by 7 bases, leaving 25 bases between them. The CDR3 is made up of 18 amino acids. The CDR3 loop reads CASSIDMGAVGGRNEQFF. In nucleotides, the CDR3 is TGTGCCAGTAGTATTGATATGGGGGCCGTGGGGGGCCGGAATGAGCAGTTCTTC. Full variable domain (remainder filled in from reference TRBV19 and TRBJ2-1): DGGITQSPKYLFRKEGQNVTLSCEQNLNHDAMYWYRQDPGQGLRLIYYSQIVNDFQKGDIAEGYSVSREKKESFPLTVTSAQKNPTAFYLCASSIDMGAVGGRNEQFFGPGTRLTVL.

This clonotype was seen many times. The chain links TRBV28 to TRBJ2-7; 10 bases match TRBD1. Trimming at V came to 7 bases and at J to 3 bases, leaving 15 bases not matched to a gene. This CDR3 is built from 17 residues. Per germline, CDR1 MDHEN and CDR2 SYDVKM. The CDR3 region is CASKSRQGADGVYEQYF. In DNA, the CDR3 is TGTGCCAGCAAATCCCGACAGGGGGCCGATGGGGTCTACGAGCAGTACTTC.

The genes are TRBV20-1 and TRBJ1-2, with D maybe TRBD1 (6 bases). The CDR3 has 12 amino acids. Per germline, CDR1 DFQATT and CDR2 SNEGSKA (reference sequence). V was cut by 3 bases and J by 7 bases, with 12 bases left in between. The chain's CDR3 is CSARTQGSGYTF. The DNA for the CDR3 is TGCAGTGCTAGGACACAGGGAAGTGGCTACACCTTC.

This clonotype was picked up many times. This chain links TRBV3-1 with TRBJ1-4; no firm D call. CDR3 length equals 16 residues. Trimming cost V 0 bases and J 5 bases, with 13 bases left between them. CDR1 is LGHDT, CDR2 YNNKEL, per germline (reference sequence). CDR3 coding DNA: TGTGCCAGCAGCCAAGATTTGGCCGGGAGCAATGAAAAACTGTTTTTT. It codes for CASSQDLAGSNEKLFF.

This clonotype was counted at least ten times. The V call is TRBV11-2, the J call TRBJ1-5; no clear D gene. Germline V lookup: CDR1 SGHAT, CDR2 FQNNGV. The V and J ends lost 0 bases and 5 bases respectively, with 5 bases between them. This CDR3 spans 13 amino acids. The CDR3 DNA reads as TGTGCCAGCAGCTTAGAGGTCTATCAGCCCCAGCATTTT. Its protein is CASSLEVYQPQHF. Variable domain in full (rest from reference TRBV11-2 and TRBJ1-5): EAGVAQSPRYKIIEKRQSVAFWCNPISGHATLYWYQQILGQGPKLLIQFQNNGVVDDSQLPKDRFSAERLKGVDSTLKIQPAKLEDSAVYLCASSLEVYQPQHFGDGTRLSIL.

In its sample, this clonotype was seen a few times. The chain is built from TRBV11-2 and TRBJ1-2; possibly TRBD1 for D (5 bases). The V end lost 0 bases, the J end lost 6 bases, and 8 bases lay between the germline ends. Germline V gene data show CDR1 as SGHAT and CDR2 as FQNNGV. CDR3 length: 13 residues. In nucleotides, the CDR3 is TGTGCCAGCAGCTTAGACTTAGGGGATGGCTACACCTTC. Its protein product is CASSLDLGDGYTF.

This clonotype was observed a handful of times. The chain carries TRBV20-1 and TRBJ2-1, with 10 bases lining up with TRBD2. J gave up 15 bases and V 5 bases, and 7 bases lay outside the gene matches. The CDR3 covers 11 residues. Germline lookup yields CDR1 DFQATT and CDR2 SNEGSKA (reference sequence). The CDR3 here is CSAPLLAGLFF. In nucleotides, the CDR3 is TGCAGTGCTCCCTTACTAGCGGGATTGTTCTTC.

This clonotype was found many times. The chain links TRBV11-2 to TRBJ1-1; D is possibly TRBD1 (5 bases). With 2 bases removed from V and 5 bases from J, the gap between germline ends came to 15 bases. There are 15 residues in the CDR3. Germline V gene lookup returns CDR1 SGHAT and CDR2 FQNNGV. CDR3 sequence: CASSLLVGRETEAFF. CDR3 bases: TGTGCCAGCAGCTTACTTGTGGGGCGGGAAACTGAAGCTTTCTTT.

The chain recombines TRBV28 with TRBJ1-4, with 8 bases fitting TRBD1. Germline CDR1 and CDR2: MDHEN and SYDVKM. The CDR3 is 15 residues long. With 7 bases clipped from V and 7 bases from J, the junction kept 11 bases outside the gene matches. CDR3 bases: TGTGCCAGCAAGCCTGACGACAGGGGAGGTGAAAAACTGTTTTTT. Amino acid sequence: CASKPDDRGGEKLFF.

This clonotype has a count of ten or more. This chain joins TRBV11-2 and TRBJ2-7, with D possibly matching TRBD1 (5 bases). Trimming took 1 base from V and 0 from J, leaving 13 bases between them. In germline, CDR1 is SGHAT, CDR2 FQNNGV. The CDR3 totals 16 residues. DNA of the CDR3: TGTGCCAGCAGCTTAGGTACAGGCCCGAGCTCCTACGAGCAGTACTTC. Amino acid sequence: CASSLGTGPSSYEQYF.

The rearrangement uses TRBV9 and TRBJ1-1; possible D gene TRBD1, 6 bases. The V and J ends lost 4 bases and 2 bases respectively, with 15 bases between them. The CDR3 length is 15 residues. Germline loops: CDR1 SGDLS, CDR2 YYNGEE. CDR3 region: CASSSQTGLNTEAFF. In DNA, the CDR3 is TGTGCCAGCAGCTCCCAGACAGGACTTAACACTGAAGCTTTCTTT. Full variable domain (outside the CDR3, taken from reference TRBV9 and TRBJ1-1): DSGVTQTPKHLITATGQRVTLRCSPRSGDLSVYWYQQSLDQGLQFLIQYYNGEERAKGNILERFSAQQFPDLHSELNLSSLELGDSALYFCASSSQTGLNTEAFFGQGTRLTVV.

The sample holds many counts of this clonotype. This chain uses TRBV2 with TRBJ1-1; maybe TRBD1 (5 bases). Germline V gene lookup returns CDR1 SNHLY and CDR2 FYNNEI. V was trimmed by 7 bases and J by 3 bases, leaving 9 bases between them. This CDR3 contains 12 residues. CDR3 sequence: CASIREYTEAFF. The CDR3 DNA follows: TGTGCCAGCATCAGGGAATACACTGAAGCTTTCTTT.

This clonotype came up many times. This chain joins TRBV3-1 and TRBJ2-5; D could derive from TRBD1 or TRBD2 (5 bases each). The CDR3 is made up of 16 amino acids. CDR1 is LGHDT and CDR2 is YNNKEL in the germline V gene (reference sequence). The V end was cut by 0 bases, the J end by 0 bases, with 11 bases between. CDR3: CASSQETWGNQETQYF. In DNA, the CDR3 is TGTGCCAGCAGCCAAGAGACTTGGGGGAACCAAGAGACCCAGTACTTC.

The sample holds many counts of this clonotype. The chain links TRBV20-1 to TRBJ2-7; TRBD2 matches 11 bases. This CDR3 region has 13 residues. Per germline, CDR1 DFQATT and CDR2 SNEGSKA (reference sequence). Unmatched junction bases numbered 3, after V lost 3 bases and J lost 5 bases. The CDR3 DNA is TGCAGTGCTAGTGTAGCGGGAGGGAACGAGCAGTACTTC. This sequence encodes CSASVAGGNEQYF.

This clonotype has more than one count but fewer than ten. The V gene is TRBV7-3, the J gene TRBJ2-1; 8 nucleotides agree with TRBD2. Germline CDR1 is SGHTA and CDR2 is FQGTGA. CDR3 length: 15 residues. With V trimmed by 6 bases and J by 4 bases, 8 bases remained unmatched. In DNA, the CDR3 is TGTGCCAGCAGTTTATCTGTAGCGGGATACAATGAGCAGTTCTTC. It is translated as CASSLSVAGYNEQFF.

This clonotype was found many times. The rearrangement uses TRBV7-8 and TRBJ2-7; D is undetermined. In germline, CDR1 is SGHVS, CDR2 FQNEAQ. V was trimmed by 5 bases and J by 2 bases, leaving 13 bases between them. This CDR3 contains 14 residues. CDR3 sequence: CASSPTTPPYEQYV. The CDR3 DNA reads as TGTGCCAGCAGCCCCACGACACCCCCCTACGAGCAGTACGTC.

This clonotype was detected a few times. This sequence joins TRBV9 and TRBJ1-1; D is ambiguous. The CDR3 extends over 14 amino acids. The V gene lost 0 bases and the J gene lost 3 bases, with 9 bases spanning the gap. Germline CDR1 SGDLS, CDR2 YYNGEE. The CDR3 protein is CASSVAMDDTEAFF. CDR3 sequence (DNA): TGTGCCAGCAGCGTAGCTATGGACGACACTGAAGCTTTCTTT. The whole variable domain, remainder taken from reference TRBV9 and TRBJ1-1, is DSGVTQTPKHLITATGQRVTLRCSPRSGDLSVYWYQQSLDQGLQFLIQYYNGEERAKGNILERFSAQQFPDLHSELNLSSLELGDSALYFCASSVAMDDTEAFFGQGTRLTVV.

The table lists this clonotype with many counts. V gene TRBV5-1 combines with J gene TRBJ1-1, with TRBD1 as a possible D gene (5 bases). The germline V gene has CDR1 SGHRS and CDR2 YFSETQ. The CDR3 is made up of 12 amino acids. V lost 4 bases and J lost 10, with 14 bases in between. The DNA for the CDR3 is TGCGCCAGCAGCGGGACGGGAGGGAGAGCTTTCTTT. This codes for CASSGTGGRAFF. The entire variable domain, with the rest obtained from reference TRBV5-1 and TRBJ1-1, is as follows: KAGVTQTPRYLIKTRGQQVTLSCSPISGHRSVSWYQQTPGQGLQFLFEYFSETQRNKGNFPGRFSGRQFSNSRSEMNVSTLELGDSALYLCASSGTGGRAFFGQGTRLTVV.

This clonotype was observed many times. The CDR3: CASSLDRGPEAKNIQYF. CDR3 nucleotide sequence: TGTGCCAGCAGTTTAGACAGGGGGCCAGAAGCCAAAAACATTCAGTACTTC. The chain links TRBV28 to TRBJ2-4; 10 bases line up with TRBD1. In germline, CDR1 is MDHEN, CDR2 SYDVKM. CDR3 length: 17 residues. J was trimmed by 0 bases and V by 2 bases; bases with no gene match: 4.

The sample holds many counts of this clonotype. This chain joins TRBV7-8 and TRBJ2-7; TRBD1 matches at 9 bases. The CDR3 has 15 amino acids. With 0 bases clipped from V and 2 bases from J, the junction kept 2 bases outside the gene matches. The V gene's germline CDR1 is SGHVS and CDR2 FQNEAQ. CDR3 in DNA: TGTGCCAGCAGCTTAGCCGGGACAGGGACCTACGAGCAGTACTTC. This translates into CASSLAGTGTYEQYF.

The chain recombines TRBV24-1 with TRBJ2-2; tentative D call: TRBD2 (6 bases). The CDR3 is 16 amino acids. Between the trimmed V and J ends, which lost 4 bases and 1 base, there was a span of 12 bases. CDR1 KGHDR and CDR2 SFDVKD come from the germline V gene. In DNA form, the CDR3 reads TGTGCCACCAGTGAAACAACTAGCAAGAACACCGGGGAGCTGTTTTTT. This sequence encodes CATSETTSKNTGELFF.

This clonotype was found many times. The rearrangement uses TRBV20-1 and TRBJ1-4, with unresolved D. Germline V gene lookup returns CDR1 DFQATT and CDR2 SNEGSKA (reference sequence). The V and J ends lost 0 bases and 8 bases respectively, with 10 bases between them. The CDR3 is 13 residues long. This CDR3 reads CSAREVEREKLFF. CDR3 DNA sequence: TGCAGTGCTAGAGAGGTAGAGAGAGAAAAACTGTTTTTT.

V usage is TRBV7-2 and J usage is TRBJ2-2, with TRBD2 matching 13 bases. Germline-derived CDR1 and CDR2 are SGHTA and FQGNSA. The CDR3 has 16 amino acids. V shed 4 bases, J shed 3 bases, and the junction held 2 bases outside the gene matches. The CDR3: CASSWGLAGYTGELFF. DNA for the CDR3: TGTGCCAGCAGCTGGGGACTAGCGGGGTACACCGGGGAGCTGTTTTTT.

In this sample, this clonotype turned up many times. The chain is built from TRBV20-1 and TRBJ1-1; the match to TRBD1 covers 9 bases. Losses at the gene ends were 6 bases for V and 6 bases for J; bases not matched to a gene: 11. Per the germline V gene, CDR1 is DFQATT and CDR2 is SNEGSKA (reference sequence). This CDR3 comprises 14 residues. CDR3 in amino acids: CSAQGQGMASEAFF. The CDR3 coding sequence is TGCAGTGCCCAGGGACAGGGAATGGCCTCTGAAGCTTTCTTT.

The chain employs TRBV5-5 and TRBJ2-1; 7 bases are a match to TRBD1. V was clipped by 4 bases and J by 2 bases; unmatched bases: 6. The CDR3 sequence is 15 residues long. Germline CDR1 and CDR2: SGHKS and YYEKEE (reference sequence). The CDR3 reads CASSAEGAPYNEQFF. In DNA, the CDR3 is TGTGCCAGCAGCGCTGAGGGGGCCCCCTACAATGAGCAGTTCTTC.

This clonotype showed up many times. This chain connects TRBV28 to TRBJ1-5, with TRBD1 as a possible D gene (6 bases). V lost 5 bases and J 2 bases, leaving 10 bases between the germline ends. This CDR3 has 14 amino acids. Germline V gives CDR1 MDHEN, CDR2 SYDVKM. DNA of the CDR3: TGTGCCAGCAGTGTCCCAGGGGGCAATCAGCCCCAGCATTTT. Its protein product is CASSVPGGNQPQHF.

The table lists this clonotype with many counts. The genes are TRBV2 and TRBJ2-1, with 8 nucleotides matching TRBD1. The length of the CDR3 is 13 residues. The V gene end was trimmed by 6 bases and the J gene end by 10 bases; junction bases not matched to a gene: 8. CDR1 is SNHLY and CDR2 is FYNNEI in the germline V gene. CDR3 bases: TGTGCCAGCAGCAAGACAGGGGTGACGGAGCAGTTCTTC. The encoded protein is CASSKTGVTEQFF.

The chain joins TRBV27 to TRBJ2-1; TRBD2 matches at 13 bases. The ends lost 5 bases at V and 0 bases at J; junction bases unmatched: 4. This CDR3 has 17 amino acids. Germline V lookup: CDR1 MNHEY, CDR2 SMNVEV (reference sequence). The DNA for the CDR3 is TGTGCCAGCAGTCCTACTAGCGGGAGGGCCTCCTACAATGAGCAGTTCTTC. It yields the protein CASSPTSGRASYNEQFF.

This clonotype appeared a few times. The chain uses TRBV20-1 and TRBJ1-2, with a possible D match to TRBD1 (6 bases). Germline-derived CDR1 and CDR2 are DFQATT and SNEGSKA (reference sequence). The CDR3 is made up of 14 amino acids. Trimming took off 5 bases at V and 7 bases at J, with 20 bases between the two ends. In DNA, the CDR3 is TGCAGTGCTGGAGGAGAACAGGGTGCTGGTGGCTACACCTTC. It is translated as CSAGGEQGAGGYTF.

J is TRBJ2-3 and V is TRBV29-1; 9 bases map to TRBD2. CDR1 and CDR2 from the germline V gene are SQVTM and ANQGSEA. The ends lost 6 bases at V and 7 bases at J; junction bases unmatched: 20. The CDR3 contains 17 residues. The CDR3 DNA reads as TGCAGCGTCCATGCGTCGGGGGTAGCGGGAGCGGGGAATACGCAGTATTTT. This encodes CSVHASGVAGAGNTQYF.